Below, 5 T cell receptor beta chains from the same sample are listed, as sequenced in a study of control samples from healthy donors and cancer patients. Profiled with immunoSEQ multiplex PCR; TCRdb holds only in-frame clones, not every one. Of about 89,000 clones listed, roughly nine tenths were seen once; the top ten hold under 25%. Sequenced material: blood. These receptors were collected from a man younger than 40 in good health.

The V call is TRBV3-1 (or the pseudogene TRBV3-2), the J call TRBJ2-3; TRBD2 agrees at 13 bases. Germline V gives CDR1 LGHDT, CDR2 YNNKEL (reference sequence). After removal of 8 bases from V and 1 base from J, the junction contained 0 bases not matched to a gene. The CDR3 extends over 14 amino acids. This chain's CDR3 is CASGLAGGTDTQYF. CDR3 nucleotide sequence: TGTGCCAGCGGACTAGCGGGGGGCACAGATACGCAGTATTTT.

This clone was picked up a small number of times. CDR3 sequence reads: CASSQDSPSGGLDNEQFF. CDR3 coding DNA: TGCGCCAGCAGCCAAGATAGTCCCTCGGGGGGCCTAGACAATGAGCAGTTCTTC. The rearrangement links TRBV4-1 to TRBJ2-1; the D gene is possibly TRBD2 (7 bases). Per germline, CDR1 MGHRA and CDR2 YSYEKL. This CDR3 is 18 amino acids long. V was pared by 0 bases and J by 5 bases, with 20 bases between.

CDR3 protein: CASSSNFRDQETQYF. The CDR3 region has the DNA TGTGCCAGCAGCTCCAACTTCAGAGACCAAGAGACCCAGTACTTC. The chain carries TRBV11-2 and TRBJ2-5; no reliable D call. Per the germline V gene, CDR1 is SGHAT and CDR2 is FQNNGV. Trimming took 4 bases from V and 0 from J, leaving 12 bases between them. The CDR3 is 15 residues long.

This clone was detected once. V gene TRBV9 combines with J gene TRBJ2-7, with 10 nucleotides matching TRBD1. This CDR3 comprises 15 residues. CDR1 and CDR2 from the germline V gene are SGDLS and YYNGEE. J gave up 5 bases and V 3 bases, and 8 bases lay outside the gene matches. The CDR3 DNA follows: TGTGCCAGCAGCGCCGCGCCGGGGACAGGGGACGAGCAGTACTTC. Its protein product is CASSAAPGTGDEQYF.

The chain couples TRBV14 to TRBJ1-3, with D uncertain. The CDR3 contains 17 residues. V was shortened by 0 bases and J by 0 bases, with 12 bases between the two germline ends. Germline V lookup: CDR1 SGHDN, CDR2 FVKESK. The CDR3 DNA reads as TGTGCCAGCAGCCAAGAAGAGCGGACCCGCTCTGGAAACACCATATATTTT. It translates to CASSQEERTRSGNTIYF.